The rows below give T cell receptor beta chains drawn from one sample of a study of identical twins. TCRdb re-called the 5' RACE reads with MiXCR, one entry per CDR3 protein. Of around 530,000 distinct CDR3 sequences listed, roughly 15% are singletons. The sample was also linked to a second study, of yellow fever vaccine responses in identical twins.

The sequenced sample was CD4+ T cells sorted from blood. These receptors were taken from a woman aged 18-29 years in good health. The CDR3 runs from the conserved cysteine through the conserved F or W. A D gene is named only where the DNA matches it firmly. Some rows mark clone size as missing; the rest say once, few, many or name a class of expanded clone.

CDR3	DNA	J	size	V	D
CATADRVMNSNQPQHF	TGTGCCACGGCGGACAGGGTGATGAATAGCAATCAGCCCCAGCATTTT	TRBJ1-5	few	TRBV10-3	TRBD1
CASSQGGLGTEQFF	TGTGCCAGCAGCCAGGGCGGCTTAGGAACTGAGCAGTTCTTC	TRBJ2-1	few	TRBV3-1	.
CASSFIASSGVYEQYF	TGTGCCAGCAGTTTTATTGCCTCCTCCGGTGTCTACGAGCAGTACTTC	TRBJ2-7	once	TRBV27	.
CASRLQGETGELFF	TGTGCCAGCAGATTACAAGGGGAGACCGGGGAGCTGTTTTTT	TRBJ2-2	.	TRBV11-2	.
CASTRLSYNEQFF	TGTGCCAGCACTCGGCTCTCCTACAATGAGCAGTTCTTC	TRBJ2-1	.	TRBV2	.
CATSDFSGTTNEQFF	TGTGCCACCAGTGATTTCTCCGGGACTACCAATGAGCAGTTCTTC	TRBJ2-1	few	TRBV24-1	TRBD2
CASSSPGSWAFF	TGTGCCAGCAGCTCCCCAGGGTCCTGGGCTTTCTTT	TRBJ1-1	.	TRBV25-1	.
CASSWDHPGQFF	TGTGCCAGCAGCTGGGACCACCCCGGGCAGTTCTTC	TRBJ2-1	.	TRBV2	.
CSAIGSGESNYGYTF	TGCAGTGCAATCGGGTCTGGGGAGTCAAACTATGGCTACACCTTC	TRBJ1-2	.	TRBV20-1	.
CATSDQKGAEIYTDTQYF	TGTGCCACCAGTGATCAGAAAGGGGCTGAAATTTACACAGATACGCAGTATTTT	TRBJ2-3	few	TRBV24-1	.
CASSGTGLDTEAFF	TGTGCCAGCAGTGGTACAGGGTTGGACACTGAAGCTTTCTTT	TRBJ1-1	few	TRBV3-1	.
CASSNREFNTEAFF	TGTGCCAGCAGCAACAGGGAATTTAACACTGAAGCTTTCTTT	TRBJ1-1	.	TRBV7-9	.
CSAPYIGGTFASTDTQYF	TGCAGTGCCCCATATATTGGCGGGACTTTCGCTAGCACAGATACGCAGTATTTT	TRBJ2-3	few	TRBV20-1	.
CASSEAPRGLNYNSPLHF	TGTGCCAGCAGTGAAGCGCCCAGGGGGCTCAACTATAATTCACCCCTCCACTTT	TRBJ1-6	many	TRBV2	TRBD1
CAISDPQGGTGELFF	TGTGCCATCAGTGACCCACAGGGAGGCACCGGGGAGCTGTTTTTT	TRBJ2-2	few	TRBV10-3	.
CASSLQAGVANYGYTF	TGTGCCAGCAGTTTACAGGCAGGGGTAGCCAACTATGGCTACACCTTC	TRBJ1-2	.	TRBV12-3/TRBV12-4	.
CASKRTGTQETQYF	TGTGCCAGCAAGAGAACAGGGACCCAAGAGACCCAGTACTTC	TRBJ2-5	.	TRBV12-3/TRBV12-4	.
CASSANSGTLNTEAFF	TGTGCCAGCAGCGCTAATAGTGGGACACTGAACACTGAAGCTTTCTTT	TRBJ1-1	few	TRBV9	.
CASSLRQGIQETQYF	TGCGCCAGCAGCTTGCGACAGGGGATCCAAGAGACCCAGTACTTC	TRBJ2-5	few	TRBV5-1	TRBD1
CASVTAGEETQYF	TGTGCCAGCGTCACCGCAGGGGAAGAGACCCAGTACTTC	TRBJ2-5	.	TRBV28	.
CASSRPPWGQGDQETQYF	TGCGCCAGCAGCCGTCCCCCTTGGGGACAAGGGGACCAAGAGACCCAGTACTTC	TRBJ2-5	.	TRBV5-1	.
CASSWGTATNEKLFF	TGTGCCAGCAGCTGGGGGACCGCAACTAATGAAAAACTGTTTTTT	TRBJ1-4	few	TRBV9	.
CASSYPPGQPNTGELFF	TGTGCCAGCAGTTATCCCCCGGGGCAGCCGAACACCGGGGAGCTGTTTTTT	TRBJ2-2	.	TRBV28	.
CASSLGAGGLGEQFF	TGTGCCAGCAGCCTAGGGGCGGGAGGGTTAGGGGAGCAGTTCTTC	TRBJ2-1	.	TRBV12-3/TRBV12-4	TRBD2
CATSRSDEGVRPDTQYF	TGTGCCACCAGCAGATCCGATGAGGGGGTCCGCCCAGATACGCAGTATTTT	TRBJ2-3	many	TRBV15	.
CATSLDRYNEQFF	TGTGCCACCAGCCTGGACAGGTACAATGAGCAGTTCTTC	TRBJ2-1	.	TRBV24-1	TRBD1
CSARDTYTDTQYF	TGCAGTGCTAGAGACACCTACACAGATACGCAGTATTTT	TRBJ2-3	.	TRBV20-1	.
CASSGGTHEKLFF	TGTGCCAGCAGCGGGGGAACCCATGAAAAACTGTTTTTT	TRBJ1-4	few	TRBV7-9	.
CASSRGDTQETQYF	TGCGCCAGCAGCCGTGGGGACACCCAAGAGACCCAGTACTTC	TRBJ2-5	many	TRBV5-1	.
CASRLGPIPYNEQFF	TGCGCCAGCAGACTCGGACCAATACCCTACAATGAGCAGTTCTTC	TRBJ2-1	.	TRBV5-1	.
CSAKARETQYF	TGCAGTGCTAAAGCCCGGGAGACCCAGTACTTC	TRBJ2-5	few	TRBV20-1	.
CASSLQAGVYNEQFF	TGTGCCAGCAGCTTACAAGCGGGTGTCTACAATGAGCAGTTCTTC	TRBJ2-1	many	TRBV7-9	.
CASSPLTSQETQYF	TGCGCCAGCAGCCCACTGACTTCTCAAGAGACCCAGTACTTC	TRBJ2-5	.	TRBV5-1	.
CASSVDARQETQYF	TGTGCCAGCAGCGTAGACGCCAGGCAAGAGACCCAGTACTTC	TRBJ2-5	few	TRBV9	.
CASTKDGTDTQYF	TGTGCCAGCACCAAAGACGGGACTGATACGCAGTATTTT	TRBJ2-3	many	TRBV6-1	.
CASRGNSNTGELFF	TGTGCCAGCAGGGGGAATTCGAACACCGGGGAGCTGTTTTTT	TRBJ2-2	.	TRBV21-1	.
CASSQDSRNYGYTF	TGCGCCAGCAGCCAAGATTCGAGGAACTATGGCTACACCTTC	TRBJ1-2	few	TRBV4-1	.
CASSFPGLNNEQFF	TGTGCCAGCAGTTTCCCGGGACTCAACAATGAGCAGTTCTTC	TRBJ2-1	few	TRBV12-3/TRBV12-4	.
CASSYTSRDRGPISTDTQYF	TGTGCCAGCAGCTATACGTCCAGGGACAGGGGGCCTATCAGCACAGATACGCAGTATTTT	TRBJ2-3	.	TRBV7-6	TRBD1
CATSRGLGEQFF	TGTGCCACCAGCAGAGGTCTCGGTGAGCAGTTCTTC	TRBJ2-1	.	TRBV15	.
CAISNRIEQYF	TGTGCCATCAGTAACCGGATCGAGCAGTACTTC	TRBJ2-7	.	TRBV10-3	.
CSAPGGGITQYF	TGCAGTGCCCCGGGGGGGGGGATTACGCAGTATTTT	TRBJ2-3	.	TRBV20-1	TRBD2
CASSRLAGGNGELFF	TGTGCCAGTAGCCGCTTAGCGGGAGGGAACGGGGAGCTGTTTTTT	TRBJ2-2	few	TRBV19	TRBD2
CASSYRDTEAFF	TGTGCCAGCAGTTACCGGGACACTGAAGCTTTCTTT	TRBJ1-1	.	TRBV6-5	.
CASSLAGRSNEQYF	TGTGCCAGCAGCTTGGCGGGGAGAAGTAACGAGCAGTACTTC	TRBJ2-7	.	TRBV5-6	.
CSASRDTQYF	TGCAGTGCTTCCCGAGATACGCAGTATTTT	TRBJ2-3	many	TRBV20-1	.
CASKKRDTSYEQYF	TGTGCCAGCAAAAAGCGGGACACTTCCTACGAGCAGTACTTC	TRBJ2-7	.	TRBV12-3/TRBV12-4	.
CASSGYSVYEQYF	TGTGCCAGCAGTGGTTACTCGGTGTACGAGCAGTACTTC	TRBJ2-7	.	TRBV25-1	.
CASSFGRGRDNSPLHF	TGCGCCAGCAGCTTTGGTAGGGGGCGTGATAATTCACCCCTCCACTTT	TRBJ1-6	.	TRBV5-1	TRBD1
CASGSGLADPYEQYF	TGTGCTAGTGGTTCGGGACTAGCGGACCCTTACGAGCAGTACTTC	TRBJ2-7	.	TRBV12-5	TRBD2
CASSKDISYNEQFF	TGTGCCAGCAGCAAAGACATTTCCTACAATGAGCAGTTCTTC	TRBJ2-1	few	TRBV11-2	.
CAISERGGYNEQFF	TGTGCCATCAGTGAGCGGGGGGGGTACAATGAGCAGTTCTTC	TRBJ2-1	.	TRBV10-3	TRBD2
CASSLVGGREAYEQYF	TGTGCCAGCAGCTTAGTAGGGGGTAGGGAGGCCTACGAGCAGTACTTC	TRBJ2-7	.	TRBV11-2	.
CASSPWTSSAEAFF	TGCGCCAGCAGCCCGTGGACCAGTTCGGCTGAAGCTTTCTTT	TRBJ1-1	.	TRBV5-1	.